The TCR beta chain described here comes from a study of cytomegalovirus exposure and HLA in healthy donors. Study-level results: The study dropped some indistinguishable V segments, TRBV6-2 and TRBV6-3 among them.

As for this clone: Its antigen is unidentified.

13 Jbeta primers and 60 Vbeta primers were used for the PCR. The repertoire was sequenced with immunoSEQ multiplex PCR; TCRdb's copy has only in-frame clones and lacks some. The table shows roughly 54,000 clones, with almost 85% occurring only once. The CDR3 has 14 residues. CDR1 is LNHDA, CDR2 SQIVND, per germline (reference sequence). V was cut by 10 bases and J by 8 bases, with 21 bases left in between. Sequencing was carried out using PBMCs. The chain is built from TRBV19 and TRBJ2-1; a weak D match, TRBD2 (5 bases). The receptor was isolated from a man aged 50 or older in good health and CMV-seronegative. The CDR3 sequence: CATEAGRVSDEQFF. The CDR3 DNA is TGTGCCACAGAAGCTGGGCGGGTCAGCGATGAGCAGTTCTTC.